This T cell receptor beta chain comes out of a study of T cell repertoires in cytomegalovirus infection. On this clonotype: Its antigen is not identified.

TCRdb analysed the reads with MiXCR anew, one entry per CDR3 protein. The repertoire holds some 590,000 distinct CDR3 sequences, with almost 40% as singletons. This clonotype originated in a human donor in good health (CMV status not recorded). Some clones in this sample may be carry-over from other donors' samples. The material sequenced was cultured PBMCs, taken from culture after CMV antigen stimulation.

The CDR3 here is CASKMGLGTGELFF. Written as DNA, the CDR3 is TGTGCCAGCAAGATGGGGTTAGGCACCGGGGAGCTGTTTTTT. V usage is TRBV7-2 and J usage is TRBJ2-2, with D uncertain. Per the germline V gene, CDR1 is SGHTA and CDR2 is FQGNSA. Trimming removed 7 bases at V and 4 bases at J, with 13 bases between. The CDR3 sequence is 14 residues long.